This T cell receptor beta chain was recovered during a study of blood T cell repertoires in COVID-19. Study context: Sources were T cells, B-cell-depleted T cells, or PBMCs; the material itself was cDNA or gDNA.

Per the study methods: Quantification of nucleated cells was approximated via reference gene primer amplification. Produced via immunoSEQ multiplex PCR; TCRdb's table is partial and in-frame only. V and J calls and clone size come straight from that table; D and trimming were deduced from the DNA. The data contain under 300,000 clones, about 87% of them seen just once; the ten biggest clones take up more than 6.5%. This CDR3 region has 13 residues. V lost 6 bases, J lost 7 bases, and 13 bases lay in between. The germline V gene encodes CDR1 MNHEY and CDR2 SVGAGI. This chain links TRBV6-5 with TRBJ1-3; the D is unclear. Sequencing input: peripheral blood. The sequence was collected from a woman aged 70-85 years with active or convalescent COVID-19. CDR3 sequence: CASRSGGTNTIYF. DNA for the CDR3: TGTGCCAGCAGATCGGGAGGTACCAACACCATATATTTT.